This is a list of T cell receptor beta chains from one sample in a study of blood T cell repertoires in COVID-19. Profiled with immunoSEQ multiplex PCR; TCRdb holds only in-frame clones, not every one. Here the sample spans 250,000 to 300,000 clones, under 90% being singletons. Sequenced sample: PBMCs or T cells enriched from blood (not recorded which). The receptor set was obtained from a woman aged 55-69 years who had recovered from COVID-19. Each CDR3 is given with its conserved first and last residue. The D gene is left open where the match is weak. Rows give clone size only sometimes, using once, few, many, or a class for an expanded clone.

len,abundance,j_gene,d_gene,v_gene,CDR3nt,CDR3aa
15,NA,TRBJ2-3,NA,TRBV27,TGTGCCAGCAGTTTCGGCGGGGTCAGCACAGATACGCAGTATTTT,CASSFGGVSTDTQYF
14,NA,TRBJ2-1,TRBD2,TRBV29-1,TGCAGCGTTGAGTCGGGAGCGGGAGGGCATGAGCAGTTCTTC,CSVESGAGGHEQFF
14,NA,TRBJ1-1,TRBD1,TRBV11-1,TGTGCCAGCAGCGTACAGGGGGGAGGGACTGAAGCTTTCTTT,CASSVQGGGTEAFF
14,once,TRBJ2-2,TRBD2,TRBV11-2,TGTGCCACACGACTAGCGGGAGGGACCGGGGAGCTGTTTTTT,CATRLAGGTGELFF
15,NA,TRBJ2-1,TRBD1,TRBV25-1,TGTGCCAGCAGTTTACCGGGACAGGGACACAATGAGCAGTTCTTC,CASSLPGQGHNEQFF
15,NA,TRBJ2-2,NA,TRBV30,TGTGCCTCCGAGAGGGCGGCGGTCGGGACCGGGGAGCTGTTTTTT,CASERAAVGTGELFF
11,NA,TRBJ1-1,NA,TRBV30,TGTGCCTGGAGTAAGGGGACTGAAGCTTTCTTT,CAWSKGTEAFF
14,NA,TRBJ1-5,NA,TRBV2,TGTGCCAGCAGTCCAACAGGGACGAATCAGCCCCAGCATTTT,CASSPTGTNQPQHF
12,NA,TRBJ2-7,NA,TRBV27,TGTGCCAGCATTTCTCAGGGAGGTGAGCAGTACTTC,CASISQGGEQYF
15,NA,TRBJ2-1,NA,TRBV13,TGTGCCAGCAGCTTATCGCGGGTTTCCTACAATGAGCAGTTCTTC,CASSLSRVSYNEQFF
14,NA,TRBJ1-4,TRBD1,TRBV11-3,TGTGCCAGCAGCCTGCGGACAGGAAATGAAAAACTGTTTTTT,CASSLRTGNEKLFF
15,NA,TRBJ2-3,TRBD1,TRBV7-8,TGTGCCAGCAGCTTGGGACAGGGGGCTCCAGATACGCAGTATTTT,CASSLGQGAPDTQYF
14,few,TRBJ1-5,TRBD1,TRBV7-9,TGTGCCAGCAGCTCCGGGACAGGCAATCAGCCCCAGCATTTT,CASSSGTGNQPQHF
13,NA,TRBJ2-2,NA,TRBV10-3,TGTGCCATCAGTGAACAGGAAACCGGGGAGCTGTTTTTT,CAISEQETGELFF
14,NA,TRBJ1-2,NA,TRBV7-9,TGTGCCAGCAGCCTAGGCGGGGTGAACTATGGCTACACCTTC,CASSLGGVNYGYTF
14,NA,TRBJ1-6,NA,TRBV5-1,TGCGCCAGCAGTACGGGAGACTATAATTCACCCCTCCACTTT,CASSTGDYNSPLHF
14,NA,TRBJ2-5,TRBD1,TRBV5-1,TGCGCCAGCAGCCAGACAGGGGGTAAAGAGACCCAGTACTTC,CASSQTGGKETQYF
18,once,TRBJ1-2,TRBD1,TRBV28,TGTGCCAGCAGTACCAAACCGGGACAGAAAACATCTAACTATGGCTACACCTTC,CASSTKPGQKTSNYGYTF
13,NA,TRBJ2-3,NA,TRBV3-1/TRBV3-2,TGTGCCAGCAGCCAAACTCCAAGAGATACGCAGTATTTT,CASSQTPRDTQYF
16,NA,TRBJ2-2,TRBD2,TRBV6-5,TGTGCCAGCAGTTACCGCAGCGGGAGGGCCGGCGGGGAGCTGTTTTTT,CASSYRSGRAGGELFF